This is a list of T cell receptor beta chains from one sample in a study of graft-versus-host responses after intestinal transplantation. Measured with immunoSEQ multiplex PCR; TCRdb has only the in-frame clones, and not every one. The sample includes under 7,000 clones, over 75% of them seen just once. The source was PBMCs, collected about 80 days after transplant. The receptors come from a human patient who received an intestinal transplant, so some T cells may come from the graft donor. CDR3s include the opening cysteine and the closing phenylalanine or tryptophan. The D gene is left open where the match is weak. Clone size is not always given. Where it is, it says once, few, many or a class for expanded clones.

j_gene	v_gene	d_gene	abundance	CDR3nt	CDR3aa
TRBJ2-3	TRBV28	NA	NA	TGTGCCAGCAGTTATGAGTCAACAGATACGCAGTATTTT	CASSYESTDTQYF
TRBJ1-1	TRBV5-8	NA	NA	TGTGCCAGCAGCTCACAATTGAACACTGAAGCTTTCTTT	CASSSQLNTEAFF
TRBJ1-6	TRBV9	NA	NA	TGTGCCAGCAACCCCGGGACGGCGTATAATTCACCCCTCCACTTT	CASNPGTAYNSPLHF
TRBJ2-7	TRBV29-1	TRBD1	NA	TGCAGCGTTGAAGTCCCCGGGACAGGAGGGCGCGAGCAGTACTTC	CSVEVPGTGGREQYF
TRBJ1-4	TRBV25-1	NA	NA	TGTGCCAGCCACAGGACCCTTAATGAAAAACTGTTTTTT	CASHRTLNEKLFF
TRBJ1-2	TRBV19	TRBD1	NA	TGTGCCAGTAGTCGGGACAGAATCTCTGGCTACACCTTC	CASSRDRISGYTF
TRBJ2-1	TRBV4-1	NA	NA	TGCGCCAGCAGCCAAGAAGCCCCGCGACAGCAGTTCTTC	CASSQEAPRQQFF
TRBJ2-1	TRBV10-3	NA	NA	TGTGCCATCAGTTGGACTCCGAATGAGCAGTTCTTC	CAISWTPNEQFF
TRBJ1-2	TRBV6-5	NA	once	TGTGCCAGCAGTTACTTCTTAGGCGGTAGAGGTGGCTACACCTTC	CASSYFLGGRGGYTF
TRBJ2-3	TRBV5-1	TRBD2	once	TGCGCCAGCAGCTTGGATCTAGCGGGGCTGCCCGATACGCAGTATTTT	CASSLDLAGLPDTQYF
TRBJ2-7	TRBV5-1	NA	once	TGCGCCAGCAGCTTGTTCCCCGATAGGGACATATCCTCCTACGAGCAGTACTTC	CASSLFPDRDISSYEQYF
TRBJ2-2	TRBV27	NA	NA	TGTGCCAGCAGTTTCTTGGGCGGGGAGCTGTTTTTT	CASSFLGGELFF
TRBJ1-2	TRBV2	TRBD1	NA	TGTGCCAGCAGCCTTATAACAGGGGGCAACTATGGCTACACCTTC	CASSLITGGNYGYTF
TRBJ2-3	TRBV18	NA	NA	TGTGCCAGCTCACCCGTACCCACAGATACGCAGTATTTT	CASSPVPTDTQYF
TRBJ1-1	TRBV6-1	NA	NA	TGTGCCAGCAGTGAAGAGGCAATGGGGGCCAACACTGAAGCTTTCTTT	CASSEEAMGANTEAFF
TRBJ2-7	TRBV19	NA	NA	TGTGCCAGTACCGCCTCTCCTGTGGGGTCTTACGAGCAGTACTTC	CASTASPVGSYEQYF
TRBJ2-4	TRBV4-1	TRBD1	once	TGCGCCAGCAGCCTGGGACAGGGGGAGAGGTTAGCCAAAAACATTCAGTACTTC	CASSLGQGERLAKNIQYF
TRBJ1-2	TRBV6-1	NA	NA	TGTGCCAGCAGTGTCCTATCCGACTATGGCTACACCTTC	CASSVLSDYGYTF
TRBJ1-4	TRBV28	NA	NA	TGTGCCAGCAGCGCCCGGACGCAGCCAAGGGAAAAACTGTTTTTT	CASSARTQPREKLFF
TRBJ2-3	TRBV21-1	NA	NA	TGTGCCAGCAGCAAACTCGACAGCACAGATACGCAGTATTTT	CASSKLDSTDTQYF
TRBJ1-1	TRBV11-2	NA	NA	TGTGCCAGCAGCCCTCAGGGGAACACTGAAGCTTTCTTT	CASSPQGNTEAFF
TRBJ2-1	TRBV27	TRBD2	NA	TGTGCCAGCAGTTTCGGGACTAGCTCCTACAATGAGCAGTTCTTC	CASSFGTSSYNEQFF
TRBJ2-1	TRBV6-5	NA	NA	TGTGCCAGATACAGGTCCTACAATGAGCAGTTCTTC	CARYRSYNEQFF
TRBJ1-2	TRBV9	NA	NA	TGTGCCAGCAGCGGAGCCTCGCGCATGAGGGGCTACACCTTC	CASSGASRMRGYTF
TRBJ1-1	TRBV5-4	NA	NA	TGTGCCAGCAGCGGGGAGGGGATCATGAACACTGAAGCTTTCTTT	CASSGEGIMNTEAFF
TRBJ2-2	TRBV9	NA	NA	TGTGCCAGCAGCGTAGTACAGACGAACACCGGGGAGCTGTTTTTT	CASSVVQTNTGELFF
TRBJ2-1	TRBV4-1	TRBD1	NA	TGCGCCAGCAGCCAAGTCACCGGGACAGGCCCCTACAATGAGCAGTTCTTC	CASSQVTGTGPYNEQFF
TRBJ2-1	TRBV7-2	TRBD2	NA	TGTGCCAGCAGCTTAGAGAGACTAGCGGGAGTCTACAATGAGCAGTTCTTC	CASSLERLAGVYNEQFF
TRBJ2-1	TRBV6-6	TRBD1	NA	TGTGCCAGCAGTTCGACCGGGACAGGGTTCAGTGAGCAGTTCTTC	CASSSTGTGFSEQFF
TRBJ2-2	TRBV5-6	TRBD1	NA	TGTGCCACCCGCCAGGGACAGACGAACACCGGGGAGCTGTTTTTT	CATRQGQTNTGELFF
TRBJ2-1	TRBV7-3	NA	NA	TGTGCCAGCAGCTCGGTAGGAACAGTCCTCAAGAACAATGAGCAGTTCTTC	CASSSVGTVLKNNEQFF
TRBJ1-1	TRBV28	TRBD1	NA	TGTGCCAGCAGTTTGGACAGGTTGAACACTGAAGCTTTCTTT	CASSLDRLNTEAFF
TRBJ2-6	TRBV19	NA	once	TGTGCTGCTTCCAGCTCTGGGGCCAACGTCCTGACTTTC	CAASSSGANVLTF
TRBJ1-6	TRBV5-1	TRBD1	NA	TGCGCCAGCAGCTTAGGTCCGAAGGACAGGGGGTTTCTTAATTCACCCCTCCACTTT	CASSLGPKDRGFLNSPLHF
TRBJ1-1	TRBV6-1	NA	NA	TGTGCCAGCAGTCCATCGGACAGTGCCTCTGAAGCTTTCTTT	CASSPSDSASEAFF